The 9 T cell receptor beta chains reported below all come from one sample, sequenced in a study of vaccination effects on CD4 cells after COVID-19. No antigen is known for these receptors. ViraFEST used viral peptide pools to expand antigen-specific CD4+ T cells before sequencing. Scientists isolated CD4+ T cells after a roughly 10-day culture period ended. The person's infection with SARS-CoV-2, confirmed by PCR, took place between March and December 2020. All study participants received two doses of BNT162b2 or mRNA-1273 vaccine. The assay was immunoSEQ multiplex PCR, and TCRdb's table has in-frame clones only and misses some. The repertoire has about 17,000 clones, about 76% of them found once; the top ten carry about 20%. The material was CD4+ T cells from PBMCs cultured with SARS-CoV-2 spike peptides, obtained after COVID-19 vaccination. These TCRs come from a human donor who had a prior SARS-CoV-2 infection.

The chain has TRBV19 and TRBJ2-3; 8 positions agree with TRBD1. The V gene's germline CDR1 is LNHDA and CDR2 SQIVND (reference sequence). J lost 4 bases, V lost 3 bases, and 3 bases had no gene match. The CDR3 has 14 amino acids. The CDR3 DNA reads TGTGCCAGTAGTATCGGACAGGGAGCAGATACGCAGTATTTT. Encoded protein: CASSIGQGADTQYF.

The CDR3 reads CASSSVLETETQYF. The CDR3 DNA is TGTGCCAGCAGCTCCGTTTTGGAAACAGAGACCCAGTACTTC. V and J are TRBV5-6 and TRBJ2-5; D is ambiguous. The V end was cut by 3 bases, the J end by 4 bases, with 13 bases between. Per germline, CDR1 SGHDT and CDR2 YYEEEE. The CDR3 contains 14 residues.

The chain employs TRBV7-8 and TRBJ2-6, with unresolved D. Per the germline V gene, CDR1 is SGHVS and CDR2 is FQNEAQ. Trimming took off 2 bases at V and 0 bases at J, with 14 bases between the two ends. The CDR3 extends over 18 amino acids. CDR3 sequence reads: CASSLRPPTPSGANVLTF. The CDR3 DNA sequence: TGTGCCAGCAGCTTACGGCCGCCGACTCCCTCTGGGGCCAACGTCCTGACTTTC.

The V call is TRBV3-1 (or the pseudogene TRBV3-2), the J call TRBJ2-7; D uncertain. V was pared by 4 bases and J by 3 bases, with 4 bases between. Germline-derived CDR1 and CDR2 are LGHDT and YNNKEL (reference sequence). CDR3 length: 11 amino acids. The CDR3 protein is CASSRNYEQYF. The CDR3 DNA reads as TGTGCCAGCAGCCGAAACTACGAGCAGTACTTC.

The CDR3 nucleotides read TGTGCCAGCTCACCCACCGTGGGGGAGCAGTTCTTC. Its translation: CASSPTVGEQFF. The chain couples TRBV18 to TRBJ2-1; D gene ambiguous. CDR1 is KGHSH, CDR2 LQKENI, per germline. Trimming left V 3 bases short and J 10 bases short, with 10 bases between. The length of the CDR3 is 12 residues. Full variable domain (outside the CDR3, taken from reference TRBV18 and TRBJ2-1): NAGVMQNPRHLVRRRGQEARLRCSPMKGHSHVYWYRQLPEEGLKFMVYLQKENIIDESGMPKERFSAEFPKEGPSILRIQQVVRGDSAAYFCASSPTVGEQFFGPGTRLTVL.

This clone was counted only a few times. The genes are TRBV6-6 and TRBJ2-1, with D perhaps matching TRBD2 (6 bases). Trimming took 6 bases from V and 8 from J, leaving 14 bases between them. The germline CDR1 and CDR2 sequences are MNHNY and SVGAGI (reference sequence). This CDR3 is built from 13 residues. The CDR3 DNA reads TGTGCCAGCAGCAGACTAGTACTCTATGAGCAGTTCTTC. Amino acid sequence: CASSRLVLYEQFF.

The chain recombines TRBV7-9 with TRBJ1-3; D gene uncertain. The CDR3 sequence is 14 residues long. Germline lookup yields CDR1 SEHNR and CDR2 FQNEAQ (reference sequence). Trimming removed 5 bases from V and 0 bases from J, with 8 bases in between. CDR3 protein: CASSVDYSGNTIYF. CDR3 sequence (DNA): TGTGCCAGCAGCGTTGATTACTCTGGAAACACCATATATTTT.

The gene calls are TRBV5-6 and TRBJ2-1; 12 positions match TRBD2. Germline CDR1 SGHDT, CDR2 YYEEEE. The CDR3 loop spans 16 amino acids. Trimming removed 0 bases from V and 5 bases from J; junction bases left unmatched: 3. CDR3 protein: CASSLGLAGVHNEQFF. DNA of the CDR3: TGTGCCAGCAGCTTGGGACTAGCGGGAGTCCACAATGAGCAGTTCTTC.

V is TRBV18 and J is TRBJ2-1, with TRBD2 as a possible D gene (6 bases). The CDR3 has 14 residues. The V end was cut by 6 bases, the J end by 2 bases, with 11 bases between. CDR1 and CDR2 from the germline V gene are KGHSH and LQKENI. This CDR3 reads CASSPSVAYNEQFF. The CDR3 DNA reads as TGTGCCAGCTCTCCTAGCGTGGCCTACAATGAGCAGTTCTTC.